The entry below gives a single T cell receptor beta chain sequence along with its context. Symptom resolution, clearance, or two negative PCRs marked the recovered donors of Cohort 3. TCRdb's copy holds only in-frame clones and misses some; the assay was immunoSEQ multiplex PCR. The data hold more than 200,000 clones, with about 85% observed a single time. Trimming removed 5 bases at V and 3 bases at J, with 5 bases between. Germline CDR1 is MNHEY and CDR2 is SMNVEV (reference sequence). CDR3 length: 12 amino acids. The data derive from a study of blood T cell repertoires in COVID-19. Sequenced: PBMCs or T cells enriched from blood (not recorded which). This TCR was recovered from a man aged 30-40 years who had recovered from COVID-19. This sequence joins TRBV27 and TRBJ2-1, with unresolved D. CDR3 sequence (DNA): TGTGCCAGCAGTCTAAACTACAATGAGCAGTTCTTC. Protein sequence: CASSLNYNEQFF.